Below, 2 T cell receptor beta chains from the same sample are listed, as sequenced in a study of shared clonotypes between healthy human individuals. CD8 cells classed as naive were CD45RO-negative and positively selected for CCR7, excluding terminally differentiated effector memory CD45RA+ cells. Sequencing was performed with immunoSEQ multiplex PCR; in TCRdb, only in-frame clones are kept and a portion is missing. The table includes about 2,200,000 clones, more than 85% detected once. The sequencing sample was made of naive CD8+ T cells from PBMCs. The receptors stem from a young man in good health. Some clones in this sample may be carry-over from other donors' samples.

This chain links TRBV15 with TRBJ1-5; possible D gene TRBD1, 6 bases. Germline V lookup: CDR1 LNHNV, CDR2 YYDKDF (reference sequence). V was shortened by 1 base and J by 5 bases, with 15 bases between the two germline ends. CDR3 length: 16 residues. The CDR3 coding sequence is TGTGCCACCAGCAGAGGCCCCTTAGACAGGCATCAGCCCCAGCATTTT. Translating gives CATSRGPLDRHQPQHF. The variable domain in full, completed from reference TRBV15 and TRBJ1-5, reads DAMVIQNPRYQVTQFGKPVTLSCSQTLNHNVMYWYQQKSSQAPKLLFHYYDKDFNNEADTPDNFQSRRPNTSFCFLDIRSPGLGDTAMYLCATSRGPLDRHQPQHFGDGTRLSIL.

The chain links TRBV7-9 to TRBJ2-1; the match to TRBD1 covers 9 bases. Germline CDR1 and CDR2: SEHNR and FQNEAQ (reference sequence). V trimming: 8 bases; J trimming: 3 bases; junction bases outside the gene matches: 14. The CDR3 totals 17 residues. The CDR3 DNA sequence: TGTGCCAGCCCGCCTGAACCGGGACAGGGATTCTACAATGAGCAGTTCTTC. This translates into CASPPEPGQGFYNEQFF.